The 18 T cell receptor beta chains given below trace back to one sample, sequenced in a study of breast tumors, draining lymph nodes, adjacent tissues. One entry per CDR3 protein, called by TCRdb with MiXCR from the multiplex PCR reads. The sample lists around 140,000 distinct CDR3 sequences, approximately 20% occurring once. Axillary draining lymph nodes of breast cancer patients supplied the node samples. Material: axillary lymph node tissue. These receptors came from a female donor with breast cancer. Some clones in this sample may be carry-over from other donors' samples.

This clonotype has at least ten counts. The genes are TRBV15 and TRBJ2-1; TRBD2 agrees at 12 bases. J was trimmed by 7 bases and V by 4 bases; bases with no gene match: 8. The CDR3 is 16 residues long. The germline CDR1 and CDR2 sequences are LNHNV and YYDKDF (reference sequence). The CDR3 DNA is TGTGCCACCAGCAAAATGCTAGCGGGAGGGCATAATGAGCAGTTCTTC. Its translation: CATSKMLAGGHNEQFF. Complete variable domain (other parts from reference TRBV15 and TRBJ2-1): DAMVIQNPRYQVTQFGKPVTLSCSQTLNHNVMYWYQQKSSQAPKLLFHYYDKDFNNEADTPDNFQSRRPNTSFCFLDIRSPGLGDTAMYLCATSKMLAGGHNEQFFGPGTRLTVL.

About this clonotype itself: One base away lies a much larger clone, so this may be a sequencing read error. Since the CDR3 does not end with the conserved phenylalanine or tryptophan, this likely comes from a read error. This rearrangement joins TRBV6-5 to TRBJ2-1; 7 positions agree with TRBD2. V lost 5 bases to trimming and J lost 4 bases; unmatched junction nucleotides: 5. From germline, CDR1 is MNHEY and CDR2 SVGAGI. CDR3 length: 14 residues. The CDR3 sequence is CASSQRGSYNEQFL. In DNA form, the CDR3 reads TGTGCCAGCAGTCAACGCGGGAGTTACAATGAGCAGTTCCTC.

This chain joins TRBV2 and TRBJ2-2, with 11 nucleotides matching TRBD2. The J segment lost 0 bases and the V segment lost 7 bases, leaving 7 bases of the junction unmatched. Germline loops: CDR1 SNHLY, CDR2 FYNNEI. This CDR3 region has 17 residues. The CDR3 loop is CASTFSGRESNTGELFF. As DNA, the CDR3 is TGTGCCAGCACCTTTAGCGGGAGGGAATCGAACACCGGGGAGCTGTTTTTT.

This clonotype was detected a few times. V gene TRBV18 combines with J gene TRBJ1-2; no clear D gene. Germline loops: CDR1 KGHSH, CDR2 LQKENI. This CDR3 is built from 14 residues. Trimming removed 6 bases at V and 3 bases at J, with 14 bases between. CDR3 DNA sequence: TGTGCCAGCTCGCCCCTCAAGGGTGACTATGGCTACACCTTC. Amino acid sequence: CASSPLKGDYGYTF.

This clonotype was found many times. The chain uses TRBV6-1 and TRBJ1-5, with D perhaps matching TRBD1 (6 bases). The length of the CDR3 is 16 residues. V was clipped by 5 bases and J by 2 bases, with 16 bases between them. Looked up from germline, CDR1 is MNHNS and CDR2 is SASEGT. CDR3 sequence (DNA): TGTGCCAGCAGTCCCCAGGGGCGGGTGGGCAATCAGCCCCAGCATTTT. It codes for CASSPQGRVGNQPQHF.

This clonotype was observed at least ten times. J is TRBJ2-3 and V is TRBV9, with D maybe TRBD2 (5 bases). The germline gives CDR1 SGDLS, CDR2 YYNGEE. The V and J ends lost 4 bases and 9 bases respectively, with 18 bases between them. This CDR3 spans 14 amino acids. In DNA form, the CDR3 reads TGTGCCAGCAGCCCGGCGTTCCCCCCGGGGACGCAGTATTTT. Translated, it gives CASSPAFPPGTQYF.

This clonotype has at least ten counts. The V and J genes are TRBV25-1 and TRBJ2-1; D is possibly TRBD2 (5 bases). CDR3 length: 13 amino acids. Germline-derived CDR1 and CDR2 are MGHDK and SYGVNS. Trimming cost V 1 base and J 8 bases, with 9 bases left between them. CDR3 bases: TGTGCCAGCAGTGAATCGGGATTCCATGAGCAGTTCTTC. Protein product: CASSESGFHEQFF.

Here the CDR3 reads CASSYIRDRGVRNQPQHF. The CDR3 nucleotides read TGTGCCAGCAGTTATATAAGAGACAGGGGTGTTCGCAATCAGCCCCAGCATTTT. The J gene is TRBJ1-5, the V gene TRBV6-5, with 8 bases that match TRBD1. Per germline, CDR1 MNHEY and CDR2 SVGAGI. The CDR3 runs 18 residues. The trim removed 3 bases at V and 2 bases at J, leaving 12 bases unmatched.

This clonotype came up many times. The rearrangement uses TRBV9 and TRBJ2-3; maybe TRBD2 (6 bases). There are 17 residues in the CDR3. Trimming removed 2 bases from V and 0 bases from J, with 16 bases in between. CDR1 SGDLS and CDR2 YYNGEE come from the germline V gene. CDR3 nucleotides: TGTGCCAGCAGCGTTTCTAGCGTTCCCACTAGCACAGATACGCAGTATTTT. The encoded protein is CASSVSSVPTSTDTQYF.

This clonotype was observed a few times. Just one base apart from a much larger clone, this may be a read error. The V and J genes are TRBV2 and TRBJ2-3; no firm D call. CDR1 SNHLY and CDR2 FYNNEI come from the germline V gene. The CDR3 has 12 amino acids. The CDR3, as DNA: TGTGCCAGCAGGGTTGATTTAGATATGCAGTATTTT. Its translation is CASRVDLDMQYF.

This clonotype was seen many times. The genes are TRBV5-1 and TRBJ2-7; D may be TRBD1 (6 bases). Germline V gene data show CDR1 as SGHRS and CDR2 as YFSETQ. Trimming cost V 0 bases and J 3 bases, with 10 bases left between them. There are 14 residues in the CDR3. The CDR3 DNA sequence: TGCGCCAGCAGCTTGGTGGACAGACTCTACGAGCAGTACTTC. Its protein product is CASSLVDRLYEQYF.

This clonotype was detected many times. The chain is built from TRBV7-9 and TRBJ2-3; no firm D call. The CDR3 totals 13 residues. Trimming removed 4 bases at V and 8 bases at J, with 13 bases between. CDR1 and CDR2 (germline): SEHNR, FQNEAQ (reference sequence). The CDR3 sequence is CASSSGAIGTQYF. The CDR3, as DNA: TGTGCCAGCAGCTCCGGAGCTATAGGTACGCAGTATTTT.

In the case of this clonotype: One end of the junction does not line up with germline, which may come from a read error. V is TRBV7-7 and J is TRBJ2-5; 7 bases agree with TRBD1. CDR1 and CDR2 from the germline V gene are SSHAT and FNYEAQ (reference sequence). The length of the CDR3 is 15 residues. The CDR3 sequence: CASSLGPTGQETQHF. CDR3 DNA: TGTGCTAGCAGCTTAGGCCCGACAGGGCAGGAGACCCAGCACTTC. Full variable domain (remainder filled in from reference TRBV7-7 and TRBJ2-5): GAGVSQSPRYKVTKRGQDVTLRCDPISSHATLYWYQQALGQGPEFLTYFNYEAQPDKSGLPSDRFSAERPEGSISTLTIQRTEQRDSAMYRCASSLGPTGQETQHFGPGTRLLVL.

This clonotype occurred many times. The V gene is TRBV2, the J gene TRBJ1-5; D gene uncertain. The CDR3 consists of 14 residues. The germline gives CDR1 SNHLY, CDR2 FYNNEI. V dropped 1 base and J dropped 2 bases, with 6 bases sitting between them. For the CDR3, the DNA is TGTGCCAGCAGTGAAGAGTCCCGCAATCAGCCCCAGCATTTT. This sequence encodes CASSEESRNQPQHF.

The sample holds many counts of this clonotype. J is TRBJ2-3 and V is TRBV7-3; 11 nucleotides line up with TRBD2. CDR1 and CDR2 (germline): SGHTA, FQGTGA. Unmatched junction bases numbered 3, after V lost 2 bases and J lost 5 bases. The CDR3 sequence is 15 residues long. The CDR3: CASSLLAGGIDTQYF. The CDR3 nucleotides read TGTGCCAGCAGCTTACTAGCGGGAGGTATAGATACGCAGTATTTT.

This clonotype was counted ten times or more. This chain links TRBV5-1 with TRBJ2-1; 11 bases match TRBD2. CDR3 size: 16 residues. The J segment lost 3 bases and the V segment lost 1 base, leaving 3 bases of the junction unmatched. Germline V CDR1 and CDR2: SGHRS, YFSETQ. Written as DNA, the CDR3 is TGCGCCAGCAGCTTGACTAGCGGGAGTATCTACAATGAGCAGTTCTTC. Translated, it gives CASSLTSGSIYNEQFF.

At least ten counts were recorded for this clonotype. The rearrangement joins TRBV24-1 to TRBJ2-5, with D possibly TRBD1 on 6 matching bases. The CDR3 runs to 16 residues. V lost 5 bases and J lost 4, with 19 bases in between. The germline V gene has CDR1 KGHDR and CDR2 SFDVKD. The CDR3, as DNA: TGTGCCACCAGTGCCCCCGGAACAGGGTCCCGAGAGACCCAGTACTTC. Its protein is CATSAPGTGSRETQYF.

This clonotype was seen many times. This chain joins TRBV30 and TRBJ1-6; D gene ambiguous. In germline, CDR1 is GTSNPN, CDR2 SVGIG (reference sequence). V was pared by 0 bases and J by 13 bases, with 16 bases between. The CDR3 loop spans 14 amino acids. The DNA of the CDR3 is TGTGCCTGGAGTGTAGGCCAGGCGGTTCTCCCCCTCCACTTT. This sequence encodes CAWSVGQAVLPLHF.